The 15 T cell receptor beta chains below all came from one sample that was sequenced in a study of T cells in Graves' hyperthyroidism and ophthalmopathy. TCR beta CDR3 region amplification was performed from RNA transcripts. First-round RT-PCR with HTBI primers amplified the TCR CDR3 region. TCRdb passed the multiplex PCR reads through MiXCR, listing each CDR3 protein once. Among approximately 370,000 distinct CDR3 sequences listed, 15% were seen once. The sample taken for sequencing was blood. Receptors originate from a woman aged 25-40 years with Graves' hyperthyroidism.

The table lists this clonotype with many counts. The gene calls are TRBV29-1 and TRBJ2-3; TRBD1 aligns across 7 bases. The CDR3 totals 13 residues. Unmatched junction bases numbered 5, after V lost 8 bases and J lost 0 bases. In germline, CDR1 is SQVTM, CDR2 ANQGSEA. The CDR3 DNA follows: TGCAGCTCGGACAGGACTAGCACAGATACGCAGTATTTT. The encoded protein is CSSDRTSTDTQYF.

This clonotype was observed many times. The gene calls are TRBV6-1 and TRBJ1-2, with TRBD1 as a possible D gene (5 bases). CDR3 length: 13 residues. The ends were cut back, 7 bases at V and 5 bases at J, with 14 bases in the middle. The germline gives CDR1 MNHNS, CDR2 SASEGT. This chain's CDR3 is CASNERDAYGYTF. The CDR3 bases are TGTGCCAGCAACGAACGGGACGCGTATGGCTACACCTTC.

This clonotype was counted at least ten times. The chain links TRBV28 to TRBJ1-1; no clear D. The V end was cut by 6 bases, the J end by 12 bases, with 17 bases between. The CDR3 extends over 12 amino acids. The V gene's germline CDR1 is MDHEN and CDR2 SYDVKM. CDR3 protein: CASRVSRKRSFF. In DNA, the CDR3 is TGTGCCAGCAGGGTGTCAAGGAAGAGATCTTTCTTT.

The rearrangement uses TRBV12-3 or TRBV12-4 and TRBJ1-1; 7 bases agree with TRBD1. The J segment lost 5 bases and the V segment lost 2 bases, leaving 20 bases of the junction unmatched. The CDR3 length is 19 residues. The CDR3 DNA reads as TGTGCCAGCAGTTTAACTTTGGGGCGCCTAGGGGGCCGTGGGACTGAAGCTTTCTTT. It yields the protein CASSLTLGRLGGRGTEAFF.

This clonotype has more than one count but fewer than ten. CDR3 sequence: CASSQVDREAFF. DNA for the CDR3: TGCGCCAGCAGCCAAGTAGACAGGGAAGCTTTCTTT. J is TRBJ1-1 and V is TRBV4-1, with a possible D match to TRBD1 (6 bases). CDR3 size: 12 residues. Between the trimmed V and J ends, which lost 1 base and 8 bases, there was a span of 8 bases. The V gene's germline CDR1 is MGHRA and CDR2 YSYEKL.

This clonotype was found many times. The genes are TRBV6-1 and TRBJ1-5; D unresolved. Germline V CDR1 and CDR2: MNHNS, SASEGT. The CDR3 contains 14 residues. V lost 1 base to trimming and J lost 3 bases, with 7 bases between them. CDR3 residues: CASSEDGTNQPQHF. The CDR3 bases are TGTGCCAGCAGTGAAGACGGCACCAATCAGCCCCAGCATTTT.

This clonotype was detected ten times or more. The chain combines TRBV7-9 with TRBJ2-7; 7 nucleotides align to TRBD1. With 2 bases clipped from V and 4 bases from J, the junction kept 2 bases outside the gene matches. Germline-derived CDR1 and CDR2 are SEHNR and FQNEAQ (reference sequence). The length of the CDR3 is 13 residues. CDR3 residues: CASSLRQGYEQYF. CDR3 DNA: TGTGCCAGCAGCTTAAGACAGGGTTACGAGCAGTACTTC.

The chain is built from TRBV6-1 and TRBJ2-5; 11 positions match TRBD1. Germline CDR1 is MNHNS and CDR2 is SASEGT. The CDR3 extends over 15 amino acids. V was pared by 6 bases and J by 2 bases, with 5 bases of the junction left unmatched. The CDR3 DNA follows: TGTGCCAGCAGCGCGGACAGGGGGCTACAAGAGACCCAGTACTTC. It specifies CASSADRGLQETQYF.

The CDR3 DNA is TGTGCCAGCAGTGATCCTTACAGAAACGAGGGGACCGGGGAGCTGTTTTTT. Translated, it gives CASSDPYRNEGTGELFF. This chain joins TRBV25-1 and TRBJ2-2; the D gene could be TRBD1 or TRBD2 (5 bases each). Germline V gives CDR1 MGHDK, CDR2 SYGVNS. V gave up 3 bases and J gave up 5 bases, with 19 bases separating them. This CDR3 comprises 17 residues.

This clonotype was seen ten or more times. This chain links TRBV11-3 with TRBJ2-1; D is undetermined. Germline V gives CDR1 SGHNT, CDR2 YENEEA. The V end lost 2 bases, the J end lost 5 bases, and 7 bases lay between the germline ends. The CDR3 contains 13 residues. The CDR3 DNA reads as TGTGCCAGCAGCTTAAACCAGGACAATGAGCAGTTCTTC. Translated, it gives CASSLNQDNEQFF.

This clonotype was seen many times. The chain links TRBV5-5 to TRBJ1-5; unclear D gene. V dropped 4 bases and J dropped 1 base, with 18 bases sitting between them. The CDR3 is 17 residues long. Germline CDR1 SGHKS, CDR2 YYEKEE (reference sequence). Here the CDR3 DNA reads TGTGCCAGCAGCCCCGGCCGAGCAGGCGAAAGCAATCAGCCCCAGCATTTT. As protein: CASSPGRAGESNQPQHF. The variable domain in full, with the rest retrieved from reference TRBV5-5 and TRBJ1-5, is DAGVTQSPTHLIKTRGQQVTLRCSPISGHKSVSWYQQVLGQGPQFIFQYYEKEERGRGNFPDRFSARQFPNYSSELNVNALLLGDSALYLCASSPGRAGESNQPQHFGDGTRLSIL.

This clonotype was found a few times. This chain uses TRBV7-9 with TRBJ2-1; unclear D gene. The V end was cut by 5 bases, the J end by 4 bases, with 15 bases between. Germline CDR1 and CDR2: SEHNR and FQNEAQ (reference sequence). CDR3 length equals 15 residues. The CDR3 nucleotides are TGTGCCAGCAGCCAAAATACCCTAGAGTACAATGAGCAGTTCTTC. Protein product: CASSQNTLEYNEQFF.

This clonotype was recorded at least ten times. V and J are TRBV27 and TRBJ2-7; 7 bases map to TRBD1. With V trimmed by 2 bases and J by 2 bases, 3 bases remained unmatched. Germline CDR1 reads MNHEY; CDR2 reads SMNVEV (reference sequence). This CDR3 contains 14 residues. In DNA form, the CDR3 reads TGTGCCAGCAGTTTACGCACAGGGGCCTACGAGCAGTACTTC. This sequence encodes CASSLRTGAYEQYF.

Ten or more counts support this clonotype. V usage is TRBV20-1 and J usage is TRBJ1-2, with TRBD1 as a possible D gene (5 bases). Trimming took off 6 bases at V and 0 bases at J, with 11 bases between the two ends. The CDR3 has 13 residues. CDR1 is DFQATT and CDR2 is SNEGSKA in the germline V gene (reference sequence). In nucleotides, the CDR3 is TGCAGTGCCCTTGACAGCTCTAACTATGGCTACACCTTC. Its translation: CSALDSSNYGYTF.

There are many counts of this clonotype. This rearrangement joins TRBV28 to TRBJ2-3; 9 bases are shared with TRBD2. Trimming at V came to 5 bases and at J to 2 bases, leaving 11 bases not matched to a gene. This CDR3 spans 17 amino acids. Germline loops: CDR1 MDHEN, CDR2 SYDVKM. CDR3 nucleotides: TGTGCCAGCAGTCTCCTAGGGGTAGCGGGGGACACAGATACGCAGTATTTT. It is translated as CASSLLGVAGDTDTQYF.